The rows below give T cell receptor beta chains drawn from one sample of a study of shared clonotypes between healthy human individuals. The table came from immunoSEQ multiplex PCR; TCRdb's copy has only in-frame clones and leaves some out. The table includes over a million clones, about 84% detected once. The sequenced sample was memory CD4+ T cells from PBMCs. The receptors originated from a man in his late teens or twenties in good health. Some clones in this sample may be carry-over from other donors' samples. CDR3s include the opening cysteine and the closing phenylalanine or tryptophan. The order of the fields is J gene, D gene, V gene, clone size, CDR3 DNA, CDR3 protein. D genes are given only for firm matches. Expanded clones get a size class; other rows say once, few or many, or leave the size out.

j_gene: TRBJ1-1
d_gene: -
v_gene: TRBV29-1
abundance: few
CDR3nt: TGCAGCGTTCGTGGGTTTTCGGTACGCACTGAAGCTTTCTTT
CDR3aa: CSVRGFSVRTEAFF

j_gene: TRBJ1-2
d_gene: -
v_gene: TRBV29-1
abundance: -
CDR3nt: TGCAGCGGGAGGACGGACAACTATGGCTACACCTTC
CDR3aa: CSGRTDNYGYTF

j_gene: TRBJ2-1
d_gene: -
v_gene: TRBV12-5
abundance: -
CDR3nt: TGTGCTAGTGGCTCGACAGGTCCCGGGGATGAGCAGTTCTTC
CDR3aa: CASGSTGPGDEQFF

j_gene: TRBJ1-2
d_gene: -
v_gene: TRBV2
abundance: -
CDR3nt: TGTGCCAGCAGTGAAGTGGCAGCAGGCTATGGCTACACCTTC
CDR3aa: CASSEVAAGYGYTF

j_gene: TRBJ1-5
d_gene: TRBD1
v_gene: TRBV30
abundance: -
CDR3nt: TGTGCCTGGAGTGCCTTTGGGGACAGGGACGGTCCCCAGCATTTT
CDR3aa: CAWSAFGDRDGPQHF

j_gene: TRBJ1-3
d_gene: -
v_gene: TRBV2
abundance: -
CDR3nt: TGTGCCAGCGACATGGACGGTGGAAACACCATATATTTT
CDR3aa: CASDMDGGNTIYF

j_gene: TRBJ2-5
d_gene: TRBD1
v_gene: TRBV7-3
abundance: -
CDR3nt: TGTGCCAGCAGTTGGGGGACAGGTCAAGAGACCCAGTACTTC
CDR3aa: CASSWGTGQETQYF

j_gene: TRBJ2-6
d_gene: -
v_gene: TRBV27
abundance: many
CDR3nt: TGTGCCAGCAGTGAGGACGGTAGGGCCAACGTCCTGACTTTC
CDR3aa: CASSEDGRANVLTF

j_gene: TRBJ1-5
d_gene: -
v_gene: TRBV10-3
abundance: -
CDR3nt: TGTGCCATCAGTGATCAGGAGAATCAGCCCCAGCATTTT
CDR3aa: CAISDQENQPQHF

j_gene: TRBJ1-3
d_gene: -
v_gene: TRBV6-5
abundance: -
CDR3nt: TGTGCCAGCAGCTTTCAACGCTCTGGAGACACCATATATTTT
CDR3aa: CASSFQRSGDTIYF

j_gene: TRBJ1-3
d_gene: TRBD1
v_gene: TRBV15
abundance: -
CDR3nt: TGTGCCACCAGCAGACACGGGAGACAGGGGGCATCTGGAAACACCATATATTTT
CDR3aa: CATSRHGRQGASGNTIYF

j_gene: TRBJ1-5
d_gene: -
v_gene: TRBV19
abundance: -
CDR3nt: TGTGCCAGTAGTATAGATCGAATGGGCAATCAGCCCCAGCATTTT
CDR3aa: CASSIDRMGNQPQHF

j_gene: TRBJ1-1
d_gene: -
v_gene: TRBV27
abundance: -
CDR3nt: TGTGCCAGCAGTACGGGAGGGAGCAAAGCTTTCTTT
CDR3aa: CASSTGGSKAFF

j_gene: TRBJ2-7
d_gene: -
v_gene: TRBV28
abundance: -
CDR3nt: TGTGCCAGCAGTTTCGGACGTCACGAGCAGTACTTC
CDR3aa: CASSFGRHEQYF

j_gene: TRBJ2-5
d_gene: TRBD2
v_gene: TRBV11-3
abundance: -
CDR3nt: TGTGCCAGCAGCCAGGGGGGACTAGCGTTAGAGACCCAGTACTTC
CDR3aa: CASSQGGLALETQYF

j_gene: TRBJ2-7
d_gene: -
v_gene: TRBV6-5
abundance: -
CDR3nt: TGTGCCAGCAGTTACCCCAGTGCCTACGAGCAGTACTTC
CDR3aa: CASSYPSAYEQYF

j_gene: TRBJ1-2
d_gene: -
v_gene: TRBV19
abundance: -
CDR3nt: TGTGCCAGTAGTATGTACAGGAACTATGGCTACACCTTC
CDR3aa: CASSMYRNYGYTF

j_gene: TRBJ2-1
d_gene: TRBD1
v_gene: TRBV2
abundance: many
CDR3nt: TGTGCCAGCAGGGCCGGGACAGGGGCGGGTGACAATGAGCAGTTCTTC
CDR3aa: CASRAGTGAGDNEQFF

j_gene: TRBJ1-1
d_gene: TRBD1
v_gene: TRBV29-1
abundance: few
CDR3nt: TGCAGCGTTGCCCGGGACAGTGCTGAAGCTTTCTTT
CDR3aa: CSVARDSAEAFF

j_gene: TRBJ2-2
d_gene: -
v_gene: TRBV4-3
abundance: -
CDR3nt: TGCGCCAGCAGCCAAGAAGGACGAACGAACACCGGGGAGCTGTTTTTT
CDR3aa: CASSQEGRTNTGELFF

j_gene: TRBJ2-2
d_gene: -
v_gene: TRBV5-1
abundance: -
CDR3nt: TGCGCCAGCAGCCCAGATAGGTGGGGCACCGGGGAGCTGTTTTTT
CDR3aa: CASSPDRWGTGELFF

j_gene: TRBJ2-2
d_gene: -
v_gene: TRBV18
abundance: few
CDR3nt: TGTGCCAGCTCACAGGCTTCTCGAGGGGAGCTGTTTTTT
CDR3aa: CASSQASRGELFF

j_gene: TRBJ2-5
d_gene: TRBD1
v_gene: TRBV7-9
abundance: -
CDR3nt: TGTGCCAGCGGAGGACAGGGAGAGACCCAGTACTTC
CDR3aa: CASGGQGETQYF

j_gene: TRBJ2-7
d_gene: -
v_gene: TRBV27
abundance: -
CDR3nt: TGTGCCAGCAGTTTGGGGGCAGGGCGTCCCTACGAGCAGTACTTC
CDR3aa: CASSLGAGRPYEQYF

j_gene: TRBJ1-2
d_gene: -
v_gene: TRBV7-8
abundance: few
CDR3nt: TGTGCCAGCAGTTCACCGGGACGGCACTATGGCTACACCTTC
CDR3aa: CASSSPGRHYGYTF

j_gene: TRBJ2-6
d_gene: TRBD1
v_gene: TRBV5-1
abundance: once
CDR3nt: TGCGCCAGCAGTGACAGGGGGACCTCTGGGGCCAACGTCCTGACTTTC
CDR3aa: CASSDRGTSGANVLTF

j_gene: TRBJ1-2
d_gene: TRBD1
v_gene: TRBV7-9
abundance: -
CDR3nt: TGTGCCAGCAGGCCGGACAGGGTGTCTGGCTACACCTTC
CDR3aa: CASRPDRVSGYTF

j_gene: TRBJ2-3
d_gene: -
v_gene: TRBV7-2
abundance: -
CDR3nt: TGTGCCAGCAGCTTAGACATTAAGGTGGATACGCAGTATTTT
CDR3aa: CASSLDIKVDTQYF

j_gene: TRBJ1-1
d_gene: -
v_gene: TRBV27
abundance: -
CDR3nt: TGTGCCAGCAGTTTTCTTGGGACAGAAGCTTTCTTT
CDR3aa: CASSFLGTEAFF

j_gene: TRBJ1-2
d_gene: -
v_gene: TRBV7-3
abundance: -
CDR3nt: TGTGCCAGCAGCCCCGATTCCGGGAGAACGGATGGCTACACCTTC
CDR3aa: CASSPDSGRTDGYTF

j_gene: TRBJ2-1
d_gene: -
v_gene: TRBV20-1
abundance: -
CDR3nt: TGCAAGGCGGACAGTTACAATGAGCAGTTCTTC
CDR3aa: CKADSYNEQFF